This TCR beta chain stems from a study of cytomegalovirus exposure and HLA in healthy donors (dated by TCRdb to 2016 to 2017). Notes on the research overall: An earlier analysis of approximately 640 of the donors reported more than 250 Gb of sequence data and about 100 million unique TCR beta sequences from roughly 180 million T cells. An early release that covered fewer than 800 HLA-typed donors contained approximately 320 gigabases of sequencing data and 80 million or so unique TCR sequences. Of the approximately 400 genotyped donors, 65% to 90% were placed in the genetic ancestry cluster associated with self-reported Caucasian donors. The study aimed to test whether cataloging public T cell receptors could reveal signatures of past pathogen exposure. The T cell repertoires of 666 subjects were profiled by immunosequencing and related to cytomegalovirus serostatus. In addition to the first cohort of roughly 700 subjects, a separate validation cohort of 120 different subjects was used. To predict cytomegalovirus infection status, the study brought together high-throughput TCR immunosequencing, statistical association of individual TCRs with disease status, and machine learning. A later analysis re-analyzed previously published TCR beta repertoires from 650 to 800 donors and added high-resolution HLA genotyping to study TCR occurrence patterns. Rather than drawing on any new phenotypic data, the later analysis identified candidate immune exposures from TCR beta sequences and the way those sequences occurred across donors. In an earlier analysis of around 540 of the donors, high-throughput TCR beta sequencing was used to judge whether each TCR beta V gene segment behaved as functional or pseudogenic. Donor age, sex, ethnicity and CMV serostatus were collected together with the repertoire data. In a later genetic analysis, genome-wide SNP genotypes for about 65% of the roughly 670 donors were used, and that subset was treated as a discovery cohort. All discovery cohort repertoires had been generated on a single sequencing platform. HLA typing covered class I and class II loci at four-digit resolution. Typing coverage varied by locus: about 629-630 donors for A, B, C, DRB1 and DQB1; under 550 for DQA1; more than 600 for DPA1; about 450 for DPB1. A few DR-DQ haplotypes were treated as single units for association and clustering because of strong linkage in the cohort. Across some 400 genotyped donors of the cohort, an average of about 200,000 unique TCR beta nucleotide sequences per donor were sequenced, and around 20% of those sequences were non-productive. Summary of the overall study and its limitations: A cluster of highly shared sequence variants was judged likely to represent a technical artifact of the sequencing pipeline. A total of 164 TCR beta chains were listed by the study as associated with cytomegalovirus. A later analysis associated about 16,000 TCR beta sequences with specific HLA alleles at a false discovery rate of 0.05. Compared with the approximately 600-donor mean, donors in an Asian-associated ancestry cluster had fewer N-insertions in productive TCRs, according to a later genetic analysis. A further reported finding was that TCR beta sequences accurately predicted the HLA-A and HLA-B alleles for most subjects in the first cohort. Most TCR sequences were observed very rarely across donors, whereas some public TCRs were present in many individuals. When HLA alleles, especially DR and DQ, strongly co-occurred, TCR associations were difficult to assign to individual alleles. Some IMGT-functional V segments, including TRBV6-2 and TRBV6-3, could not be told apart with the 87-base-pair reads, so those segments were excluded. Because counts were too low, about 17 rarely observed V segments, including chromosome 9 orphons, were excluded from the earlier analysis of several hundred of the donors. Roughly uniform sequencing depth across donors was assumed in presence/absence analyses, although this assumption may not hold. The authors suggested that the approach could potentially be generalized to other disease states and immunological phenotypes. Most CMV-associated TCR beta chains appeared to be HLA-restricted in a later analysis, and the HLA associations seemed to be driven largely by CMV exposure. The classifier was reported to diagnose cytomegalovirus status with high specificity and sensitivity in both the original cohort and the validation cohort. In an earlier analysis of 500 to 650 of the donors, most TCR beta V segments appeared in productive rearrangements about 90% or about 30% of the time, broadly matching IMGT annotations. In this cohort, only TCR beta chains were sequenced, and detectable features were limited by the absence of alpha or paired-chain data. V-gene and J-gene trimming of TCR beta chains was associated with a missense DCLRE1C variant in a later genetic analysis, and the association was replicated in an independent cohort. A few of the identified cytomegalovirus-associated TCR beta chains were confirmed in vitro to be specific for cytomegalovirus antigens. A later analysis found that TCR association rates varied across HLA loci, with DRB1 alleles showing the most associated TCRs and HLA-C alleles the fewest. A later analysis reported that several top co-occurrence clusters appeared linked to parvovirus B19, influenza, CMV and Epstein-Barr virus. In a later analysis, HLA-associated TCR beta chains were found to be more clonally expanded and to have lower generation probabilities than equally common non-associated chains. CMV serostatus was the only immune exposure information available for the cohort. HLA typing was unavailable for some donors at each locus, so association tests used only the typed subset. Correlated functional status among segregating V segments might reflect linkage disequilibrium, but an unknown experimental factor could not be ruled out.

The library was prepared using the immunoSEQ multiplex PCR assay. A mixture of 60 forward primers for TCR Vbeta segments and 13 reverse primers for TCR Jbeta segments was used in the multiplex PCR. The CDR3 region of rearranged TCR beta genes was amplified from genomic DNA with a multiplex PCR assay. The Illumina HiSeq System was used to sequence the amplified TCR beta libraries as 87-base-pair reads. The authors processed their data as follows. In a later analysis, roughly 80 million unique TCR beta chains were counted across the 650 to 700 repertoires, and roughly 9.9 million of these chains were shared by at least two donors. To remove PCR and sequencing errors, raw reads were error-corrected and collapsed into unique sequences using a nearest-neighbor algorithm that merged closely related sequences. CDR3 sequences were aligned to IMGT reference sequences to assign V, D and J gene segments. For a sequence to be retained, a match of at least six nucleotides was required to both a V gene segment and a J gene segment. A rearrangement counted as productive if the CDR3 had no stop codons and remained in frame with V and J, and every other rearrangement counted as non-productive. CDR3 was defined by IMGT convention, running from the second conserved V-encoded cysteine to the conserved J-encoded phenylalanine. Sequences without an unambiguous match to a single V gene segment were excluded from the earlier analysis of 450 to 650 of the donors. In an earlier analysis of roughly 600 of the donors, a V segment was called functional when productive rearrangements were above 56.7%, and segregating when the standard deviation between donors exceeded 5%. To diagnose cytomegalovirus status from the catalog of TCR beta chain sequences, a statistical classification framework was built. A later analysis assigned V and J genes by comparing TCR nucleotide sequences with IMGT/GENE-DB human TR gene sequences. Using the TCRdist pipeline, a later analysis assigned CDR3 sequences along with most-parsimonious VDJ recombination scenarios. A later analysis defined each TCR beta chain by its CDR3 amino acid sequence plus V-gene family, and excluded reads lacking a unique V-gene family. To address suspected cross-contamination and a sequencing artifact, a later analysis removed a few hundred highly shared, low-generation-probability nucleotide sequences. In a later analysis, a clonal expansion index was calculated for each public chain from normalized within-repertoire ranks of inferred template counts. Generation probabilities in a later analysis came from a VDJ recombination model fitted to out-of-frame rearrangements, and those results were checked against IGoR. Hypergeometric tests were used in a later analysis to score TCR-TCR, TCR-HLA and TCR-CMV co-occurrence, with a repertoire-size bias correction applied to the TCR pairs. To estimate false discovery rates, a later analysis permuted the HLA or CMV assignments 20 times. In a later analysis, co-occurring TCRs were grouped using DBSCAN, with TCRdist sequence similarity added in when clustering inside HLA-allele-positive subsets. Co-occurrence clustering excluded repertoires with fewer than 30,000 or more than 120,000 public chains, plus five with anomalous nucleotide sharing. The clones in this table, taken by TCRdb from immuneACCESS, are in-frame only. Not every clone is retained; where verified, under half of the shortfall comes from an unresolved V gene, and the cause of the rest is unknown. V, J and clone size are taken as reported in that table, and D and trimming were inferred from the DNA itself. The sample profile shows some 190,000 clones; 80% to 90% of them were found once. The top ten hold about 1.2% of the sample.

The cohort comprised 666 healthy bone marrow donors. Cohort members were all nominally healthy when sampled, although unrecorded immune exposures were likely present. The donor tested CMV seronegative and was one of the 352 seronegative cohort members. Every donor gave a peripheral blood sample, and the peripheral blood mononuclear cells from that sample were used for TCR beta sequencing. The Qiagen DNeasy Blood Extraction Kit was used to extract genomic DNA from the blood cell samples. The cysteine opens and the phenylalanine closes a CDR3 of 14 amino acids. The kept DNA is CDR3 alone, 42 bases in frame from the first base. From the germline V gene (reference sequence), CDR1 is MNHNY and CDR2 is SVGAGI. The V end gives up 7 bases and the J end 2 bases, leaving 4 bases in the junction not matched to a gene. As for this clone: This clone's antigen is unknown. Base qualities are missing; no much larger clone stands one base away.

The sample taken for sequencing was PBMCs. In this chain, TRBV6-6 is recombined with TRBJ2-1; 8 nucleotides in the junction match TRBD1. This TCR was sampled from a man aged 30 to 45 in good health and CMV-seronegative. The nucleotide sequence reads TGTGCCAGCACCCCGGGACAGGCCTACAATGAGCAGTTCTTC. Its translation reads: CASTPGQAYNEQFF.